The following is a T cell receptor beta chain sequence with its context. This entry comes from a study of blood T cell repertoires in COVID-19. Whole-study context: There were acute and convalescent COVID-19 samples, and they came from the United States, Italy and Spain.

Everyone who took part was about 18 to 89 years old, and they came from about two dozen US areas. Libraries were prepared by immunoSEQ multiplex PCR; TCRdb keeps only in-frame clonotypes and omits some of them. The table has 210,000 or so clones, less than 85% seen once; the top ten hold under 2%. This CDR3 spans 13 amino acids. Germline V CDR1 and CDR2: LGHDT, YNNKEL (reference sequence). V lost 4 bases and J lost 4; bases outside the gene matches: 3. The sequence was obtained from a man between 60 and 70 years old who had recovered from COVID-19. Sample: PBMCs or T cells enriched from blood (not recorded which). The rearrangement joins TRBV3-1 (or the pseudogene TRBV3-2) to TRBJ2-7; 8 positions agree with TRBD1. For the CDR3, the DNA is TGTGCCAGCAGCCCAGGGGGCAAATACGAGCAGTACTTC. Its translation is CASSPGGKYEQYF.